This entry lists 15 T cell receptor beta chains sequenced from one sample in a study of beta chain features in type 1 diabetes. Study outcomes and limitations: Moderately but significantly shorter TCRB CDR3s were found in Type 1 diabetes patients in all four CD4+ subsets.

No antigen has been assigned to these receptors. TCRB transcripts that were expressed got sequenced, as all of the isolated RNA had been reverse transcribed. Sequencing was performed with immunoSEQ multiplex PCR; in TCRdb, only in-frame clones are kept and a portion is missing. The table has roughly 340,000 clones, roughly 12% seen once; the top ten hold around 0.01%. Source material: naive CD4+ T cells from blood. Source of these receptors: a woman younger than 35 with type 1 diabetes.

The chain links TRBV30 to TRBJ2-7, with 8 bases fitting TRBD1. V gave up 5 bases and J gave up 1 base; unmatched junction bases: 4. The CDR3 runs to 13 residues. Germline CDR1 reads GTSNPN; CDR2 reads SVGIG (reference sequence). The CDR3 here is CAWQQGVSYEQYF. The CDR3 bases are TGTGCCTGGCAACAGGGGGTATCCTACGAGCAGTACTTC.

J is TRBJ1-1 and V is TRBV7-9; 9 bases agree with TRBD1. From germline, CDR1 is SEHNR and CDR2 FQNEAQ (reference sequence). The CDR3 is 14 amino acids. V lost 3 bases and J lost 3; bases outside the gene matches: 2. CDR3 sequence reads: CASSLRQGDTEAFF. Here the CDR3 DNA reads TGTGCCAGCAGCTTGAGACAGGGGGACACTGAAGCTTTCTTT.

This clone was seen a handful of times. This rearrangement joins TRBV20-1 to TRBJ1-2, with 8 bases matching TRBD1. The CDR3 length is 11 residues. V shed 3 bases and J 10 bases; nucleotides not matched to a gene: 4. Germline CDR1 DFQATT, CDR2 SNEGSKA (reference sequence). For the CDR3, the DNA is TGCAGTGCTAGTTCGGACAGGGTCTACACCTTC. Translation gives CSASSDRVYTF.

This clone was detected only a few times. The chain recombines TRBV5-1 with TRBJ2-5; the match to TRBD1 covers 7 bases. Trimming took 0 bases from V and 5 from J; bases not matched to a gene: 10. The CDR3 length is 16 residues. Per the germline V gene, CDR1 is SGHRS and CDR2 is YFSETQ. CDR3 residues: CASSLADRAGEETQYF. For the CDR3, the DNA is TGCGCCAGCAGCTTGGCCGACAGGGCCGGGGAGGAGACCCAGTACTTC.

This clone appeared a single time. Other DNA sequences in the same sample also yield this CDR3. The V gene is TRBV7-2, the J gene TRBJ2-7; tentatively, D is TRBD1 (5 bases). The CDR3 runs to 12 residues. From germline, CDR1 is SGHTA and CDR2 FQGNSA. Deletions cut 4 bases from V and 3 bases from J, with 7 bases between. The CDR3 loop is CASSSQGYEQYF. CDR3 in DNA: TGTGCCAGCAGCTCTCAGGGCTACGAGCAGTACTTC.

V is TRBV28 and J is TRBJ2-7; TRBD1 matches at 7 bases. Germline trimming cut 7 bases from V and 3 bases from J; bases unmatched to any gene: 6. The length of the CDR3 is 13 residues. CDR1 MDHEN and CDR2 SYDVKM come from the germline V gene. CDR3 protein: CASTEGQVYEQYF. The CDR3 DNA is TGTGCCAGCACCGAAGGACAGGTCTACGAGCAGTACTTC. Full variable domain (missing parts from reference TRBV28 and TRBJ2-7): DVKVTQSSRYLVKRTGEKVFLECVQDMDHENMFWYRQDPGLGLRLIYFSYDVKMKEKGDIPEGYSVSREKKERFSLILESASTNQTSMYLCASTEGQVYEQYFGPGTRLTVT.

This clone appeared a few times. CDR3 bases: TGTGCCAGCAGCCGCGCTAGCGGGAGCTCGACCTACGAGCAGTACTTC. Its protein product is CASSRASGSSTYEQYF. The chain links TRBV9 to TRBJ2-7; 10 positions match TRBD2. J gave up 2 bases and V 4 bases, and 9 bases lay outside the gene matches. This CDR3 comprises 16 residues. Germline CDR1 is SGDLS and CDR2 is YYNGEE.

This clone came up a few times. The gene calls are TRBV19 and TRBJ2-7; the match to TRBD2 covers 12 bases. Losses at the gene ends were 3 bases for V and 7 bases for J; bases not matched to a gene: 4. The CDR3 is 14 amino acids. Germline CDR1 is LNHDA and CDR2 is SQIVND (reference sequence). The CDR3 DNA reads TGTGCCAGTAGTATCGGACTAGCGGGAAGGGAGCAGTACTTC. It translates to CASSIGLAGREQYF.

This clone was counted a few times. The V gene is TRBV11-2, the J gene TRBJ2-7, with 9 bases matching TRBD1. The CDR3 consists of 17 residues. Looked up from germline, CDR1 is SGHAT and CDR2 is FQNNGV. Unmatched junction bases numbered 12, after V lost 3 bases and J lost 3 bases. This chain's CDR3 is CASSFFPRDRDIYEQYF. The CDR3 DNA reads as TGTGCCAGCAGCTTTTTCCCCCGGGACAGGGATATCTACGAGCAGTACTTC.

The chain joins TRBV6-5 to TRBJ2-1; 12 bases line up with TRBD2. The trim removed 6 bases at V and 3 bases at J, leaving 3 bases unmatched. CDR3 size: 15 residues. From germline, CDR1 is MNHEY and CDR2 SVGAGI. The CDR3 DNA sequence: TGTGCCAGCAGAACTAGCGGGGGGATCTACAATGAGCAGTTCTTC. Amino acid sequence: CASRTSGGIYNEQFF.

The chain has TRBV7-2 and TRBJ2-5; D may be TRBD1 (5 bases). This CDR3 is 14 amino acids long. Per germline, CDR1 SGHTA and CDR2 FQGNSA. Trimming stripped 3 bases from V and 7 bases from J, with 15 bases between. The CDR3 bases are TGTGCCAGCAGCTTCGACAGCTTAAAAGGGACCCAGTACTTC. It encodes CASSFDSLKGTQYF.

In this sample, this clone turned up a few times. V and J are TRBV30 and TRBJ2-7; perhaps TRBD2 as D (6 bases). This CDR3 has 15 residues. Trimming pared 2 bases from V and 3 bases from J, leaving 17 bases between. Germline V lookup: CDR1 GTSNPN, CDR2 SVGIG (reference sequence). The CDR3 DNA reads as TGTGCCTGGAGTAGGAGCGCGGGACTCGGCTACGAGCAGTACTTC. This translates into CAWSRSAGLGYEQYF. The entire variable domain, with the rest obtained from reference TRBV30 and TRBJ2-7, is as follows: SQTIHQWPATLVQPVGSPLSLECTVEGTSNPNLYWYRQAAGRGLQLLFYSVGIGQISSEVPQNLSASRPQDRQFILSSKKLLLSDSGFYLCAWSRSAGLGYEQYFGPGTRLTVT.

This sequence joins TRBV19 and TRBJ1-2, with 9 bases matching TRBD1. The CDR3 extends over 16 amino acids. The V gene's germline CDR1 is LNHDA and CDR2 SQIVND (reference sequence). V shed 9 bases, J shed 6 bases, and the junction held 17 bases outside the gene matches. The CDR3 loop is CASHSGTGISLDGYTF. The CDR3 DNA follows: TGTGCCAGCCACTCCGGGACAGGGATCTCTCTGGATGGCTACACCTTC.

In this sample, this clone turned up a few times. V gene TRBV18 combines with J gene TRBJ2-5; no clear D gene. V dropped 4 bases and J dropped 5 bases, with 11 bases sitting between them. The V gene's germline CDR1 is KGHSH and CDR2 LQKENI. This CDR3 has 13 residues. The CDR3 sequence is CASSLGAEETQYF. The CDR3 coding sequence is TGTGCCAGCTCACTCGGAGCAGAGGAGACCCAGTACTTC.

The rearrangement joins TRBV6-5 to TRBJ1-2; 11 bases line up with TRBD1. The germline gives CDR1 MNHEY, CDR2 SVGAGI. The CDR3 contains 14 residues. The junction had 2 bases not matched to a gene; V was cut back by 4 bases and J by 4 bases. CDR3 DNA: TGTGCCAGCAGTTCCGGGACAGGGGGCTATGGCTACACCTTC. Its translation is CASSSGTGGYGYTF.